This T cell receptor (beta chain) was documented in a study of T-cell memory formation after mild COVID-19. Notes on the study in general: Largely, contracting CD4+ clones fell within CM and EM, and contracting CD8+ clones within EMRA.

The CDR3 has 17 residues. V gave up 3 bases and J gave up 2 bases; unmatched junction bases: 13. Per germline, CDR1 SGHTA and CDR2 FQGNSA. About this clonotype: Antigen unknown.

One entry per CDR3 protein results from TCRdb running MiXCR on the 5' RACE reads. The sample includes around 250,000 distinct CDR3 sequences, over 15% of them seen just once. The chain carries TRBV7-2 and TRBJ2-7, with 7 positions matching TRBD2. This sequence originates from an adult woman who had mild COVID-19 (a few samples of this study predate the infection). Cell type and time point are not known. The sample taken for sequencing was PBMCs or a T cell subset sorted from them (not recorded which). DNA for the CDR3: TGTGCCAGCAGCTTTCACCTTCGGGCGGGGGTGCCCTACGAGCAGTACTTC. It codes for CASSFHLRAGVPYEQYF.